This T cell receptor beta chain is from a study of CD8 T cells in Susac syndrome. RNA, at about 0.45 to 1 ug, was reverse transcribed with random hexamers. A multiplex approach, immunoSEQ multiplex PCR, amplified TCR beta CDR3 across 54 Vbeta and 13 Jbeta. TCRdb used MiXCR to reprocess the immunoSEQ multiplex PCR reads, holding one entry per CDR3 protein. Of 90,000 to 150,000 distinct CDR3 sequences listed, about 95% are singletons. TCR beta sequences were obtained from blood CD8+ and CD4+ T cells. Notes on the study in general: The authors acknowledged that the study's TCR sequencing and HLA analysis involved relatively few individuals.

As to this clonotype: Its target is not known.

CDR3 size: 12 residues. Germline V gene data show CDR1 as MNHNY and CDR2 as SVGAGI (reference sequence). Trimming stripped 7 bases from V and 5 bases from J, with 11 bases between. The chain employs TRBV6-6 and TRBJ2-5; maybe TRBD2 (5 bases). The source material was CD4+ T cells from PBMCs. The TCR was taken from a human donor in good health. The CDR3: CASTVASETQYF. In nucleotides, the CDR3 is TGTGCCAGCACGGTAGCGTCGGAGACCCAGTACTTC.